This TCR beta chain was identified in a study of T-cell reconstitution after alpha-beta-depleted transplantation in children. This clonotype has more than one count but fewer than ten. Antigen unknown. Study conclusions and caveats: The origin of alpha-beta T cells about two months after transplant was reportedly several hundred expanded graft clones.

During its preparation, the TCRbeta library received unique molecular identifiers. MiXCR was run by TCRdb on the PCR reads, yielding one entry per CDR3 protein. Seen here are approximately 220,000 distinct CDR3 sequences, approximately 15% observed once, and the top ten hold roughly two fifths. Germline loops: CDR1 SGHRS, CDR2 YFSETQ. Deletions cut 1 base from V and 1 base from J, with 10 bases between. The CDR3 totals 15 residues. Specimen: PBMCs, mostly from graft donor cells, collected 360 days after TCRalphabeta/CD19-depleted stem cell transplant. The TCR sequence derives from a male patient aged 2 to 9 who had a stem cell transplant for acute lymphoblastic leukemia, so the T cells may come from the graft donor. The chain joins TRBV5-1 to TRBJ2-3; D gene ambiguous. The CDR3 loop is CASSLQERGTDTQYF. The DNA of the CDR3 is TGCGCCAGCAGCTTGCAGGAGAGAGGCACAGATACGCAGTATTTT.